These 15 T cell receptor beta chains came from one sample sequenced in a study of cytomegalovirus exposure and HLA in healthy donors. The study ran its PCR with 60 Vbeta and 13 Jbeta primers. Clones were read by immunoSEQ multiplex PCR, and TCRdb kept only the in-frame ones, dropping some. The sample spans 55,000 to 75,000 clones; the ten largest clones claim approximately 4.3%. The sample consisted of PBMCs. These receptors all stem from a male donor in good health and CMV-seronegative.

This chain connects TRBV5-6 to TRBJ2-1; 8 bases fit TRBD1. Germline lookup yields CDR1 SGHDT and CDR2 YYEEEE. J was trimmed by 8 bases and V by 6 bases; bases with no gene match: 19. The CDR3 has 17 residues. The CDR3 region is CASNVELGQGRGDEQFF. DNA for the CDR3: TGTGCCAGCAACGTTGAGCTCGGACAGGGAAGGGGAGATGAGCAGTTCTTC.

This chain uses TRBV19 with TRBJ1-5; 8 bases align to TRBD1. Germline CDR1 and CDR2: LNHDA and SQIVND (reference sequence). With 1 base clipped from V and 12 bases from J, the junction kept 11 bases outside the gene matches. The CDR3 has 15 amino acids. For the CDR3, the DNA is TGTGCCAGTAGTATAGCCGGACAGGGCCCTAAGCGCCAGCATTTT. Amino acids: CASSIAGQGPKRQHF.

The gene calls are TRBV9 and TRBJ1-4, with TRBD1 matching over 8 bases. The CDR3 loop spans 16 amino acids. Germline V gives CDR1 SGDLS, CDR2 YYNGEE. J lost 0 bases, V lost 3 bases, and 4 bases had no gene match. The CDR3 bases are TGTGCCAGCAGCGCAACAGGGGGGGCAACTAATGAAAAACTGTTTTTT. Translating gives CASSATGGATNEKLFF. Combining the CDR3 with reference TRBV9 and TRBJ1-4 gives the whole variable domain DSGVTQTPKHLITATGQRVTLRCSPRSGDLSVYWYQQSLDQGLQFLIQYYNGEERAKGNILERFSAQQFPDLHSELNLSSLELGDSALYFCASSATGGATNEKLFFGSGTQLSVL.

Here the CDR3 DNA reads TGCAGTGCTAGCTCGGGACAAAGAGATTTCTTT. Its translation is CSASSGQRDFF. The V gene is TRBV20-1, the J gene TRBJ1-1, with D maybe TRBD1 (6 bases). The germline V gene encodes CDR1 DFQATT and CDR2 SNEGSKA (reference sequence). This CDR3 contains 11 residues. V lost 3 bases and J 13 bases, leaving 15 bases between the germline ends.

The CDR3 loop reads CASSPPRTEGWSSSYEQYF. DNA of the CDR3: TGTGCCAGCAGTCCGCCGAGGACAGAAGGTTGGTCCAGCTCCTACGAGCAGTACTTC. The V call is TRBV27, the J call TRBJ2-7, with D tentatively TRBD1 (6 bases). This CDR3 is built from 19 residues. Germline V gene data show CDR1 as MNHEY and CDR2 as SMNVEV (reference sequence). Trimming took 5 bases from V and 0 from J, leaving 26 bases between them.

This chain uses TRBV2 with TRBJ1-2, with 11 bases matching TRBD1. The CDR3 runs to 14 residues. Trimming cost V 5 bases and J 7 bases; bases outside gene matches: 6. Germline V CDR1 and CDR2: SNHLY, FYNNEI. In DNA, the CDR3 is TGTGCCAGCAGTCCGGACAGGGGGCCAGGTGGCTACACCTTC. Residues: CASSPDRGPGGYTF. The full variable domain, with the rest looked up from reference TRBV2 and TRBJ1-2, is EPEVTQTPSHQVTQMGQEVILRCVPISNHLYFYWYRQILGQKVEFLVSFYNNEISEKSEIFDDQFSVERPDGSNFTLKIRSTKLEDSAMYFCASSPDRGPGGYTFGSGTRLTVV.

This chain connects TRBV19 to TRBJ2-1; TRBD2 is a possible D gene (6 bases). The CDR3 covers 18 residues. Germline CDR1 is LNHDA and CDR2 is SQIVND (reference sequence). V gave up 4 bases and J gave up 6 bases, with 25 bases separating them. The CDR3 is CASSTRLSTRGSGNEQFF. CDR3 sequence (DNA): TGTGCCAGTAGTACCCGACTTTCGACTAGAGGGAGTGGCAATGAGCAGTTCTTC.

The V call is TRBV6-6, the J call TRBJ2-2, with D perhaps matching TRBD2 (5 bases). This CDR3 region has 16 residues. The germline V gene encodes CDR1 MNHNY and CDR2 SVGAGI (reference sequence). The V and J ends lost 0 bases and 6 bases respectively, with 14 bases between them. The CDR3 loop reads CASSYSFRERAGELFF. As DNA, the CDR3 is TGTGCCAGCAGTTACTCTTTCCGGGAAAGGGCCGGGGAGCTGTTTTTT.

This rearrangement joins TRBV11-3 to TRBJ2-2; D unresolved. Trimming stripped 1 base from V and 1 base from J, with 7 bases between. This CDR3 contains 15 residues. CDR1 and CDR2 from the germline V gene are SGHNT and YENEEA. The CDR3 region is CASSLGPLNTGELFF. The CDR3 DNA follows: TGTGCCAGCAGCTTAGGCCCACTGAACACCGGGGAGCTGTTTTTT.

The J gene is TRBJ1-1, the V gene TRBV4-3; D is unclear. The germline V gene has CDR1 LGHNA and CDR2 YSLEER. The CDR3 loop spans 16 amino acids. V was pared by 4 bases and J by 0 bases, with 15 bases between. The CDR3 loop reads CASSPDAGNMNTEAFF. In DNA form, the CDR3 reads TGCGCCAGCAGCCCCGACGCCGGGAATATGAACACTGAAGCTTTCTTT.

The chain links TRBV7-6 to TRBJ1-3, with D possibly TRBD1 on 6 matching bases. Deletions cut 5 bases from V and 0 bases from J, with 14 bases between. This CDR3 is built from 16 residues. Germline CDR1 SGHVS, CDR2 FNYEAQ. CDR3 amino acids: CASSERTVGSGNTIYF. The CDR3 region has the DNA TGTGCCAGCAGCGAGCGGACAGTCGGCTCTGGAAACACCATATATTTT.

V gene TRBV7-2 combines with J gene TRBJ2-1; the match to TRBD2 covers 9 bases. The V gene end was trimmed by 0 bases and the J gene end by 4 bases; junction bases not matched to a gene: 4. Germline loops: CDR1 SGHTA, CDR2 FQGNSA. The length of the CDR3 is 16 residues. In DNA, the CDR3 is TGTGCCAGCAGCTTAGCGCCTAGCGGGGCATACAATGAGCAGTTCTTC. Its protein is CASSLAPSGAYNEQFF.

The chain joins TRBV18 to TRBJ1-6; 7 positions match TRBD1. V lost 6 bases and J lost 3; bases outside the gene matches: 8. This CDR3 comprises 16 residues. Germline V CDR1 and CDR2: KGHSH, LQKENI. DNA of the CDR3: TGTGCCAGCTCTCTTCAGGGGGTCGGCTATAATTCACCCCTCCACTTT. Protein sequence: CASSLQGVGYNSPLHF. The complete variable domain, with remaining parts taken from reference TRBV18 and TRBJ1-6, reads NAGVMQNPRHLVRRRGQEARLRCSPMKGHSHVYWYRQLPEEGLKFMVYLQKENIIDESGMPKERFSAEFPKEGPSILRIQQVVRGDSAAYFCASSLQGVGYNSPLHFGNGTRLTVT.

The chain uses TRBV13 and TRBJ1-2, with 10 nucleotides matching TRBD1. Germline V gene lookup returns CDR1 PRHDT and CDR2 FYEKMQ (reference sequence). The CDR3 contains 15 residues. J gave up 0 bases and V 4 bases, and 2 bases lay outside the gene matches. The CDR3 DNA is TGTGCCAGCAGCTCGACAGGGGGCTCTAACTATGGCTACACCTTC. It is translated as CASSSTGGSNYGYTF.

The V call is TRBV6-5, the J call TRBJ2-7; D call uncertain. The ends were cut back, 2 bases at V and 2 bases at J, with 13 bases in the middle. The V gene's germline CDR1 is MNHEY and CDR2 SVGAGI. This CDR3 region has 15 residues. The chain's CDR3 is CASSYGQKIAYEQYF. The DNA of the CDR3 is TGTGCCAGCAGTTACGGGCAGAAAATCGCCTACGAGCAGTACTTC.